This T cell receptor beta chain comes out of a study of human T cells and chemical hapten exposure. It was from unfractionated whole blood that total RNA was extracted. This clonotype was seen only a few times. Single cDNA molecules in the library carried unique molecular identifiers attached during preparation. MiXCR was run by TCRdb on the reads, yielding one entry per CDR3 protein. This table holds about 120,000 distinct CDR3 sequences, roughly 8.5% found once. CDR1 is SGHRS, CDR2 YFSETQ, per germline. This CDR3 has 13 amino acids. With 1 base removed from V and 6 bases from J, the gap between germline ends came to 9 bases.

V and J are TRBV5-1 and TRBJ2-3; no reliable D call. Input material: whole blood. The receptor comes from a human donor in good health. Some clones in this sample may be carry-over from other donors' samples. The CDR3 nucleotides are TGCGCCAGCAGCTTGACTCCTGCGGATACGCAGTATTTT. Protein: CASSLTPADTQYF.